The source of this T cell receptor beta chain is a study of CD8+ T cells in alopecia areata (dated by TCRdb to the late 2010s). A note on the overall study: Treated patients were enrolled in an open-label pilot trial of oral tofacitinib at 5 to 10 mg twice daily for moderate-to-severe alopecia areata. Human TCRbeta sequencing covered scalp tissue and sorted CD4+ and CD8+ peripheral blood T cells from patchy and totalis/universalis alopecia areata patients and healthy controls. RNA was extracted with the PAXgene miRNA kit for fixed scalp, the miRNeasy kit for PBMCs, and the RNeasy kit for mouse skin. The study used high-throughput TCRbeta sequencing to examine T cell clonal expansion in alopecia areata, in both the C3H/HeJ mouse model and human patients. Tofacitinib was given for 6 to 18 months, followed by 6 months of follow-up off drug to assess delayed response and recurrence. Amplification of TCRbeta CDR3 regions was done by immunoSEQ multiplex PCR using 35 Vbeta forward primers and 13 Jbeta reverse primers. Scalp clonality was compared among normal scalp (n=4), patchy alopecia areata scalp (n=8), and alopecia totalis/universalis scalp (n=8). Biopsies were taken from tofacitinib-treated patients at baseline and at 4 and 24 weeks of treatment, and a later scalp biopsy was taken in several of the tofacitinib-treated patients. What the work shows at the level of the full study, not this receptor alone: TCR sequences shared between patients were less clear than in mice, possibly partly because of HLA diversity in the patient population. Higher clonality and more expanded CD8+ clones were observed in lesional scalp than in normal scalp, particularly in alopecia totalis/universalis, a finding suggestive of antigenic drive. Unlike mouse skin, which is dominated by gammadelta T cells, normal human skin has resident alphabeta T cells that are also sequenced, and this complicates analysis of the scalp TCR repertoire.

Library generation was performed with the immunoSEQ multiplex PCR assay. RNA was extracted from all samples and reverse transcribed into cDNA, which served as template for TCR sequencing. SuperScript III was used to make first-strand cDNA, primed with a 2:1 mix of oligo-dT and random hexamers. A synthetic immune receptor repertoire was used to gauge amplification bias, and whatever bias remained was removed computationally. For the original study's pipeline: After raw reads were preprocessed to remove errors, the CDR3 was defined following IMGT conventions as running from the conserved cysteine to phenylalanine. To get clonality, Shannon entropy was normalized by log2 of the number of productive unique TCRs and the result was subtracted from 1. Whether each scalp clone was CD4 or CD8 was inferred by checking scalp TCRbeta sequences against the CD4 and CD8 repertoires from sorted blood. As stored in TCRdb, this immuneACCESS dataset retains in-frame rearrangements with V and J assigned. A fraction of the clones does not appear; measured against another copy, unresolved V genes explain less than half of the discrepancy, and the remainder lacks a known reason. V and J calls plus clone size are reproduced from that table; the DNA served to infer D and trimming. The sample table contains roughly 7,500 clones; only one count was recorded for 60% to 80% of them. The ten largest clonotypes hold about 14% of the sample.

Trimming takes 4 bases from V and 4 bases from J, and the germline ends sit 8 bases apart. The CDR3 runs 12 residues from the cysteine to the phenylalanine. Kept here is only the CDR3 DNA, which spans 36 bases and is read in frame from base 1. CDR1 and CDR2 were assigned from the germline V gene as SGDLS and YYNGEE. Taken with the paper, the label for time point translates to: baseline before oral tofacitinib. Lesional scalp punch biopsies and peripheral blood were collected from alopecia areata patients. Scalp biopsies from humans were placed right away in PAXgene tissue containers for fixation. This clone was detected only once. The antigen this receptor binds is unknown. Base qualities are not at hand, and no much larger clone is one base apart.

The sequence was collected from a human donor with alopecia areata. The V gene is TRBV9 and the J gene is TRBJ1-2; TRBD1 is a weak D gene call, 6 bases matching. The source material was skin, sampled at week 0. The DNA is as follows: TGTGCCAGCAGCACGACAGGCTATGGCTACACCTTC. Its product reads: CASSTTGYGYTF.